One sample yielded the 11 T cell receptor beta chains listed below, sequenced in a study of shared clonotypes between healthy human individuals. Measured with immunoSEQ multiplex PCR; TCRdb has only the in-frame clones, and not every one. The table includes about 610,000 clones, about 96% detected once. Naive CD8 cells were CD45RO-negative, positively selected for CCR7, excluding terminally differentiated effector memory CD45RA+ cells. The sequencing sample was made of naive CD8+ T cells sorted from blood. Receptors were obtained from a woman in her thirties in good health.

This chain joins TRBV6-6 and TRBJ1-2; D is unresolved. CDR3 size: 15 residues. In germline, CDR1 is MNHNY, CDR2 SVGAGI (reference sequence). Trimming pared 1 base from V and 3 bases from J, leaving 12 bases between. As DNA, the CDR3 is TGTGCCAGCAGTTACTGGAGCGAGCGGTACTATGGCTACACCTTC. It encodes CASSYWSERYYGYTF.

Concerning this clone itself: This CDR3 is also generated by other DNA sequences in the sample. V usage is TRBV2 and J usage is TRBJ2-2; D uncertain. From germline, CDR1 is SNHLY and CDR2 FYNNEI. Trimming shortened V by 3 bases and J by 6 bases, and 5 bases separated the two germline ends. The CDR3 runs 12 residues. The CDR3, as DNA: TGTGCCAGCAGTGACCCTTCCGGGGAGCTGTTTTTT. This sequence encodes CASSDPSGELFF.

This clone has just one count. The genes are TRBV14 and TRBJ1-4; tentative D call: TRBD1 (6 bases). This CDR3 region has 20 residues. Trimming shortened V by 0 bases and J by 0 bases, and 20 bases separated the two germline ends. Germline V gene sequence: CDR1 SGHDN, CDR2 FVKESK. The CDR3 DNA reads TGTGCCAGCAGCCAAGATCCTTCAGGGGATACGACTCCAACTAATGAAAAACTGTTTTTT. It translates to CASSQDPSGDTTPTNEKLFF.

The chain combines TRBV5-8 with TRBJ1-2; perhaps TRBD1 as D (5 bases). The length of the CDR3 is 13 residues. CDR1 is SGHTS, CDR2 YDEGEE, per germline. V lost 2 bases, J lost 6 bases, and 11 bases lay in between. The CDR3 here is CASSFRGVNGYTF. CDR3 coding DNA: TGTGCCAGCAGCTTCCGGGGGGTGAATGGCTACACCTTC.

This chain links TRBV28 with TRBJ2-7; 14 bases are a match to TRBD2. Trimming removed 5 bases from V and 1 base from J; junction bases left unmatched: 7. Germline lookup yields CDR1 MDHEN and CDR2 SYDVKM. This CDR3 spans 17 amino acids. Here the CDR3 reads CASSTRTSGRFSYEQYF. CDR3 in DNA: TGTGCCAGCAGTACTCGGACTAGCGGGAGGTTTTCCTACGAGCAGTACTTC.

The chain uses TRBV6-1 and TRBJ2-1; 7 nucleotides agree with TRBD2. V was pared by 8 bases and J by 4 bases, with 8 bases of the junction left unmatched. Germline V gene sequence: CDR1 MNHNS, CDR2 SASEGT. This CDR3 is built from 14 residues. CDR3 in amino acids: CASEIGRSYNEQFF. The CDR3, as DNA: TGTGCCAGCGAGATCGGGAGGTCATACAATGAGCAGTTCTTC.

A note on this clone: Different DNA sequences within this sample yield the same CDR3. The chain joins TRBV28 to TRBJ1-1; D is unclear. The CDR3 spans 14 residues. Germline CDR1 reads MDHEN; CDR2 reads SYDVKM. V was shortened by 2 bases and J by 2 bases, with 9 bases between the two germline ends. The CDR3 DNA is TGTGCCAGCAGTTTAACCACGGGTAACACTGAAGCTTTCTTT. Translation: CASSLTTGNTEAFF. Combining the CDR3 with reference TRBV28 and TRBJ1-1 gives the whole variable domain DVKVTQSSRYLVKRTGEKVFLECVQDMDHENMFWYRQDPGLGLRLIYFSYDVKMKEKGDIPEGYSVSREKKERFSLILESASTNQTSMYLCASSLTTGNTEAFFGQGTRLTVV.

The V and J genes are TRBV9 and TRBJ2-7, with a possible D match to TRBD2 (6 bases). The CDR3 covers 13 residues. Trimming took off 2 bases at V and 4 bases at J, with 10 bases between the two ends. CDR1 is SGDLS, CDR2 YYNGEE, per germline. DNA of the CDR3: TGTGCCAGCAGCGTTACCGGGAGTTACGAGCAGTACTTC. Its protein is CASSVTGSYEQYF.

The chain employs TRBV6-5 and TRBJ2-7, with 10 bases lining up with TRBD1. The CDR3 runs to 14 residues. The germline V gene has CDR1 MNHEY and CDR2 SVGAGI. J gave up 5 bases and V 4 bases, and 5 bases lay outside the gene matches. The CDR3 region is CASSSRTGGDEQYF. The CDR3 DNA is TGTGCCAGCAGTTCTCGGACAGGGGGGGACGAGCAGTACTTC.

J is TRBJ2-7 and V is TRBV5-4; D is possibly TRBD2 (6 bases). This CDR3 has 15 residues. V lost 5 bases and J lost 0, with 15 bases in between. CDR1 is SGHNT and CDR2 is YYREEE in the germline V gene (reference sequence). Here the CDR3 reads CASSPGLTSSYEQYF. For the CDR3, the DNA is TGTGCCAGCAGTCCGGGACTCACCAGCTCCTACGAGCAGTACTTC.

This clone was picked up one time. CDR3 in amino acids: CASSRPTTTGELETQYF. CDR3 in DNA: TGTGCCAGCAGCCGACCAACGACAACAGGGGAACTAGAGACCCAGTACTTC. This sequence joins TRBV11-3 and TRBJ2-5, with 7 bases lining up with TRBD1. This CDR3 region has 17 residues. Unmatched junction bases numbered 16, after V lost 5 bases and J lost 4 bases. CDR1 is SGHNT and CDR2 is YENEEA in the germline V gene.